Each of the 24 T cell receptor beta chains below was sequenced from the same sample in a study of T cells in Graves' hyperthyroidism and ophthalmopathy. TCR beta CDR3 regions were amplified from RNA transcripts. A set of HTBI primers served as the primers for a first-round RT-PCR of the TCR CDR3. TCRdb processed the multiplex PCR reads anew with MiXCR; each CDR3 protein has one entry. In the table there are about 610,000 distinct CDR3 sequences, 16% of which are singletons. Sequenced: blood. These receptors came from a woman aged 40-49 years with Graves' ophthalmopathy.

V is TRBV20-1 and J is TRBJ1-1; D is unclear. V dropped 0 bases and J dropped 4 bases, with 12 bases sitting between them. Germline V gene data show CDR1 as DFQATT and CDR2 as SNEGSKA (reference sequence). The CDR3 runs to 14 residues. CDR3 in amino acids: CSARDYRFATEAFF. CDR3 nucleotide sequence: TGCAGTGCTAGAGACTACCGGTTCGCCACTGAAGCTTTCTTT.

This clonotype turned up a few times. J is TRBJ1-2 and V is TRBV6-5; 9 bases are shared with TRBD1. After removal of 0 bases from V and 0 bases from J, the junction contained 11 bases not matched to a gene. Germline V gene lookup returns CDR1 MNHEY and CDR2 SVGAGI. The CDR3 has 19 residues. As DNA, the CDR3 is TGTGCCAGCAGTTACTCATTAGACAGGGGGACCACAACTAACTATGGCTACACCTTC. Its protein is CASSYSLDRGTTTNYGYTF.

At least ten counts were recorded for this clonotype. The rearrangement joins TRBV10-3 to TRBJ2-7; 8 bases align to TRBD2. The germline V gene has CDR1 ENHRY and CDR2 SYGVKD. The length of the CDR3 is 15 residues. After removal of 4 bases from V and 7 bases from J, the junction contained 12 bases not matched to a gene. In nucleotides, the CDR3 is TGTGCCATCAGTGGAAGCGGGAGCGGTCCGGGGGAGCAGTACTTC. As protein: CAISGSGSGPGEQYF.

The chain employs TRBV12-3 or TRBV12-4 and TRBJ1-6, with 7 positions matching TRBD1. The J segment lost 10 bases and the V segment lost 6 bases, leaving 12 bases of the junction unmatched. The length of the CDR3 is 15 residues. The CDR3 here is CASRNNKGAGSPLHF. The CDR3 nucleotides are TGTGCCAGCAGAAACAATAAGGGGGCCGGGTCACCCCTCCACTTT.

V gene TRBV10-1 combines with J gene TRBJ2-7; D is unclear. CDR1 and CDR2 from the germline V gene are WNHNN and SYGVQD (reference sequence). CDR3 size: 10 residues. Trimming took 6 bases from V and 3 from J, leaving 3 bases between them. The CDR3: CASRVYEQYF. The CDR3 nucleotides are TGCGCCAGCAGGGTCTACGAGCAGTACTTC.

The gene calls are TRBV20-1 and TRBJ1-5; 8 bases map to TRBD1. Per germline, CDR1 DFQATT and CDR2 SNEGSKA (reference sequence). With V trimmed by 6 bases and J by 2 bases, 9 bases remained unmatched. CDR3 length equals 15 residues. The DNA for the CDR3 is TGCAGTGCGACCCGCCGACAGGGGCGCAATCAGCCCCAGCATTTT. Protein sequence: CSATRRQGRNQPQHF.

This clonotype was seen a handful of times. This chain links TRBV5-1 with TRBJ2-7; a possible D gene is TRBD1 (5 bases). This CDR3 is built from 13 residues. Between the trimmed V and J ends, which lost 4 bases and 4 bases, there was a span of 12 bases. The germline V gene encodes CDR1 SGHRS and CDR2 YFSETQ. Written as DNA, the CDR3 is TGCGCCAGCAGCCCCAGGGTAGGGTACGAGCAGTACTTC. As protein: CASSPRVGYEQYF.

The chain carries TRBV29-1 and TRBJ2-7; 10 bases match TRBD2. With V trimmed by 4 bases and J by 6 bases, 6 bases remained unmatched. The CDR3 sequence is 13 residues long. The germline gives CDR1 SQVTM, CDR2 ANQGSEA. Here the CDR3 DNA reads TGCAGCGTTGGGTTAGCGGGAGGACGCGAGCAGTACTTC. Translation: CSVGLAGGREQYF.

The chain is built from TRBV12-3 or TRBV12-4 and TRBJ2-1; 7 bases map to TRBD2. The CDR3 consists of 14 residues. Trimming at V came to 1 base and at J to 8 bases, leaving 5 bases not matched to a gene. In DNA form, the CDR3 reads TGTGCCAGCAGTTTAGGAAGGGAGGGCGATGAGCAGTTCTTC. This codes for CASSLGREGDEQFF.

This clonotype was seen ten or more times. V and J are TRBV9 and TRBJ2-4; 7 positions agree with TRBD2. The germline gives CDR1 SGDLS, CDR2 YYNGEE. The length of the CDR3 is 13 residues. V was clipped by 0 bases and J by 9 bases; unmatched bases: 3. CDR3 coding DNA: TGTGCCAGCAGCGTAGTGGAGCGGGGCATTCAGTACTTC. Protein: CASSVVERGIQYF.

This clonotype was seen repeatedly, ten times or more. V usage is TRBV29-1 and J usage is TRBJ2-7; D gene unclear. V dropped 1 base and J dropped 2 bases, with 6 bases sitting between them. Germline V gene sequence: CDR1 SQVTM, CDR2 ANQGSEA. The CDR3 length is 12 residues. CDR3 residues: CSVEGSAYEQYF. CDR3 coding DNA: TGCAGCGTTGAAGGATCCGCCTACGAGCAGTACTTC.

V usage is TRBV19 and J usage is TRBJ1-1; D may be TRBD1 (5 bases). The CDR3 is made up of 14 amino acids. Trimming removed 7 bases at V and 0 bases at J, with 12 bases between. Germline CDR1 reads LNHDA; CDR2 reads SQIVND (reference sequence). For the CDR3, the DNA is TGTGCCAGTAAGGCGGGGACTGTGAACACTGAAGCTTTCTTT. This codes for CASKAGTVNTEAFF.

This clonotype was found a few times. J is TRBJ2-7 and V is TRBV7-2; TRBD2 aligns across 14 bases. Germline trimming cut 5 bases from V and 2 bases from J; bases unmatched to any gene: 11. Germline V CDR1 and CDR2: SGHTA, FQGNSA. This CDR3 comprises 18 residues. This CDR3 is CASSLHGTSGSATYEQYF. CDR3 nucleotide sequence: TGTGCCAGCAGCCTTCATGGGACTAGCGGGAGCGCTACCTACGAGCAGTACTTC.

There are many counts of this clonotype. This sequence joins TRBV7-9 and TRBJ2-2, with D perhaps TRBD2 (5 bases). CDR1 is SEHNR, CDR2 FQNEAQ, per germline (reference sequence). This CDR3 has 15 residues. V lost 5 bases and J 5 bases, leaving 15 bases between the germline ends. CDR3 loop: CASSMMRRWTGELFF. DNA for the CDR3: TGTGCCAGCAGCATGATGCGGAGGTGGACCGGGGAGCTGTTTTTT.

This clonotype was picked up many times. The chain employs TRBV5-1 and TRBJ2-7, with D tentatively TRBD2 (5 bases). The germline gives CDR1 SGHRS, CDR2 YFSETQ. CDR3 length: 13 residues. Trimming cost V 4 bases and J 6 bases, with 14 bases left between them. DNA for the CDR3: TGCGCCAGCAGCCGCCTCGGGGAGCGCGAGCAGTACTTC. Amino acid sequence: CASSRLGEREQYF.

This clonotype was observed a few times. The chain recombines TRBV12-3 or TRBV12-4 with TRBJ1-4; TRBD1 might be the D (5 bases). This CDR3 region has 15 residues. V was cut by 5 bases and J by 8 bases, with 18 bases left in between. CDR3 sequence: CASSPTAGRKEKLFF. The CDR3 DNA reads as TGTGCCAGCAGTCCGACGGCAGGGAGGAAGGAAAAACTGTTTTTT.

The chain carries TRBV10-3 and TRBJ2-1; D not certain. This CDR3 is built from 13 residues. V shed 0 bases and J shed 6 bases, with 6 bases lying between them. The germline V gene has CDR1 ENHRY and CDR2 SYGVKD. The CDR3 bases are TGTGCCATCAGTGAGTCGAATTTCAATGAGCAGTTCTTC. Translation: CAISESNFNEQFF.

The chain recombines TRBV29-1 with TRBJ1-3; D unresolved. The CDR3 runs 13 residues. Germline loops: CDR1 SQVTM, CDR2 ANQGSEA. CDR3 protein: CAADSDSGNTIYF. The CDR3 DNA is TGCGCAGCCGATTCTGACTCTGGAAACACCATATATTTT.

The genes are TRBV20-1 and TRBJ2-1; the match to TRBD2 covers 11 bases. CDR3 size: 13 residues. Germline V gene lookup returns CDR1 DFQATT and CDR2 SNEGSKA (reference sequence). V trimming: 5 bases; J trimming: 5 bases; junction bases outside the gene matches: 2. The CDR3 here is CSASSGRNNEQFF. The CDR3 coding sequence is TGCAGTGCTTCTAGCGGGAGGAACAATGAGCAGTTCTTC.

This clonotype was observed many times. V gene TRBV5-1 combines with J gene TRBJ2-7; D ambiguous. The CDR3 spans 14 residues. Germline loops: CDR1 SGHRS, CDR2 YFSETQ. V lost 0 bases, J lost 0 bases, and 7 bases lay in between. The CDR3 loop is CASSLAVSSYEQYF. The CDR3 DNA sequence: TGCGCCAGCAGCTTGGCCGTCAGCTCCTACGAGCAGTACTTC.

This clonotype was found many times. The J gene is TRBJ2-7, the V gene TRBV7-6; 8 bases are a match to TRBD2. Germline V gene sequence: CDR1 SGHVS, CDR2 FNYEAQ. This CDR3 has 14 amino acids. The V segment lost 5 bases and the J segment 3 bases; nucleotides outside the gene matches: 6. Here the CDR3 reads CASSLTSEDYEQYF. The DNA for the CDR3 is TGTGCCAGCAGCCTGACTAGCGAGGACTACGAGCAGTACTTC.

This clonotype came up many times. CDR3 in DNA: TGCGCCAGCAGTTCGACTCCGGGACCCGGTTTGGACGAGCAGTACTTC. The encoded protein is CASSSTPGPGLDEQYF. The V gene is TRBV5-1, the J gene TRBJ2-7; D may match TRBD1 or TRBD2 (5 bases each). V was cut by 5 bases and J by 5 bases, with 23 bases left in between. Germline CDR1 is SGHRS and CDR2 is YFSETQ. The CDR3 contains 16 residues.

This clonotype was counted only a few times. For the CDR3, the DNA is TGCAGCGTTGGTAAGCGGGAGTCCTACAATGAGCAGTTCTTC. Encoded protein: CSVGKRESYNEQFF. The V and J genes are TRBV29-1 and TRBJ2-1; TRBD2 matches 8 bases. Per germline, CDR1 SQVTM and CDR2 ANQGSEA. CDR3 length: 14 amino acids. V trimming: 4 bases; J trimming: 1 base; junction bases outside the gene matches: 3.

This clonotype showed up many times. This CDR3 reads CASSSLGREDDEQYF. Written as DNA, the CDR3 is TGTGCCAGCAGTTCCCTAGGGCGGGAGGACGACGAGCAGTACTTC. This sequence joins TRBV27 and TRBJ2-7; TRBD2 agrees at 8 bases. This CDR3 region has 15 residues. Germline V gene data show CDR1 as MNHEY and CDR2 as SMNVEV (reference sequence). V lost 4 bases to trimming and J lost 5 bases; unmatched junction nucleotides: 10.